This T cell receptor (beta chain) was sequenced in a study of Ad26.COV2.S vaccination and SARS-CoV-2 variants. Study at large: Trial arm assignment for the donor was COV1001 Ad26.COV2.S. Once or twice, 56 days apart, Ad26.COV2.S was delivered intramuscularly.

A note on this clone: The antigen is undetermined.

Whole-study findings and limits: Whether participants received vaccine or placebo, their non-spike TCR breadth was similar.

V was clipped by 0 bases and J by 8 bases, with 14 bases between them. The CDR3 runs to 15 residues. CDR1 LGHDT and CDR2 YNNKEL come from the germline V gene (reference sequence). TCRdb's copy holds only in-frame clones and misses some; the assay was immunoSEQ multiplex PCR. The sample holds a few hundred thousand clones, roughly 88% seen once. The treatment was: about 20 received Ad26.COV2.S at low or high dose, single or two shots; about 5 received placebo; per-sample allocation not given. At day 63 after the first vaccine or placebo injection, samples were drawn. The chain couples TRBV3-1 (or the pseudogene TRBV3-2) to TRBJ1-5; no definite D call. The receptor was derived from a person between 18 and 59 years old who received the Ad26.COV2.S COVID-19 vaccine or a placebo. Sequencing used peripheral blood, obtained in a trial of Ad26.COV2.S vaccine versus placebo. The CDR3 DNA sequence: TGTGCCAGCAGCCAAGAGGGCTTGGAGTGGGAGCCCCAGCATTTT. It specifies CASSQEGLEWEPQHF.